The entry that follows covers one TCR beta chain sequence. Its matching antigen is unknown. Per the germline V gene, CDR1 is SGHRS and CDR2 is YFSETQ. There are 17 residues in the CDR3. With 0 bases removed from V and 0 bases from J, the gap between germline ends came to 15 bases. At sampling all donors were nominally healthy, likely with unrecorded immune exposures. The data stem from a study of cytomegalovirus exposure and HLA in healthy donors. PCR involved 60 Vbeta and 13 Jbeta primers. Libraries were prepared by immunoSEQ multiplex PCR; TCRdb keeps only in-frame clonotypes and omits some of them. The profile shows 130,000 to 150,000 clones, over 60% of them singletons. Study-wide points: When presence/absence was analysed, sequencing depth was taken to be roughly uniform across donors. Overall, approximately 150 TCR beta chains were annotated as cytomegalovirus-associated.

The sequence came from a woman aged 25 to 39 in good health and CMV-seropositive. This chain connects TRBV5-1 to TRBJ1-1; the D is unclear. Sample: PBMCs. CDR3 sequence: CASSLAGTSTMNTEAFF. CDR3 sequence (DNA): TGCGCCAGCAGCTTGGCTGGCACAAGTACAATGAACACTGAAGCTTTCTTT.